Each of the 22 T cell receptor beta chains below was sequenced from the same sample in a study of blood T cell repertoires in COVID-19. Sequencing was performed with immunoSEQ multiplex PCR; in TCRdb, only in-frame clones are kept and a portion is missing. The data hold more than 200,000 clones, with 70% to 90% observed a single time. Sequenced material: peripheral blood. The receptors were sampled from a woman between 45 and 65 years old with COVID-19, enrolled during active disease.

In DNA form, the CDR3 reads TGTGCCAGCAGCCTCGGGATAGACATCACAGATACGCAGTATTTT. Residues: CASSLGIDITDTQYF. The chain joins TRBV7-9 to TRBJ2-3; D perhaps matches TRBD2 (5 bases). V dropped 5 bases and J dropped 2 bases, with 14 bases sitting between them. This CDR3 contains 15 residues. Germline V gene sequence: CDR1 SEHNR, CDR2 FQNEAQ (reference sequence).

The J gene is TRBJ1-1, the V gene TRBV11-2; D may be TRBD1 (6 bases). The CDR3 spans 13 residues. Trimming shortened V by 8 bases and J by 6 bases, and 16 bases separated the two germline ends. In germline, CDR1 is SGHAT, CDR2 FQNNGV. The CDR3 coding sequence is TGTGCCAGCCTCCTAGGGGGGGACCCTGAAGCTTTCTTT. Amino acid sequence: CASLLGGDPEAFF.

This chain joins TRBV3-1 (or the pseudogene TRBV3-2) and TRBJ2-3, with 8 bases lining up with TRBD2. Looked up from germline, CDR1 is LGHDT and CDR2 is YNNKEL (reference sequence). J lost 3 bases, V lost 0 bases, and 5 bases had no gene match. The CDR3 consists of 16 residues. CDR3 DNA sequence: TGTGCCAGCAGCCAAGAAGGCGGGGGGAGAACAGATACGCAGTATTTT. Encoded protein: CASSQEGGGRTDTQYF.

The chain is built from TRBV21-1 and TRBJ1-6; the listed D gene, TRBD1, was not tested against the DNA. TRBV21-1 is an annotated pseudogene. This CDR3 spans 19 amino acids. The CDR3 DNA reads TGTGCCAGCAGCAAAGTAGGCAGGGGTTTAAGGGGATTATACTCACCCCTCCACTTT. This codes for CASSKVGRGLRGLYSPLHF.

This chain joins TRBV27 and TRBJ1-2; D is possibly TRBD1 (6 bases). The CDR3 contains 19 residues. The germline CDR1 and CDR2 sequences are MNHEY and SMNVEV (reference sequence). The V gene lost 8 bases and the J gene lost 3 bases, with 31 bases spanning the gap. In nucleotides, the CDR3 is TGTGCCAGCGCCAGGGGCCATCCGGGGATGGGGGGGTTTGACTATGGCTACACCTTC. Residues: CASARGHPGMGGFDYGYTF.

The V call is TRBV30, the J call TRBJ2-7; possibly TRBD2 for D (5 bases). This CDR3 is built from 14 residues. Germline CDR1 reads GTSNPN; CDR2 reads SVGIG (reference sequence). V dropped 5 bases and J dropped 7 bases, with 21 bases sitting between them. The CDR3 region has the DNA TGTGCCTGGGCTTCCCTGACTGTAGAGGGAGAGCAGTACTTC. It specifies CAWASLTVEGEQYF.

V usage is TRBV6-1 and J usage is TRBJ1-2, with D hard to call. The CDR3 sequence is 13 residues long. CDR1 and CDR2 (germline): MNHNS, SASEGT. The germline V and J ends were trimmed by 2 bases and 8 bases, with 12 bases remaining between them. CDR3 region: CASSEMTRNGYTF. CDR3 nucleotides: TGTGCCAGCAGTGAAATGACAAGGAACGGCTACACCTTC.

The chain couples TRBV6-5 to TRBJ1-2; 10 bases are shared with TRBD1. Trimming took 4 bases from V and 3 from J; bases not matched to a gene: 2. CDR1 and CDR2 (germline): MNHEY, SVGAGI. CDR3 length equals 14 residues. The CDR3 nucleotides are TGTGCCAGCAGTTTGACAGGGGGCGACTATGGCTACACCTTC. Its protein is CASSLTGGDYGYTF.

The CDR3 loop reads CAWSVSLAGGTYEQYV. CDR3 DNA sequence: TGTGCCTGGAGTGTCTCATTAGCGGGGGGGACCTACGAGCAGTACGTC. The chain uses TRBV30 and TRBJ2-7, with 11 bases aligning to TRBD2. This CDR3 is built from 16 residues. The germline V gene encodes CDR1 GTSNPN and CDR2 SVGIG (reference sequence). Trimming took 0 bases from V and 2 from J; bases not matched to a gene: 6.

This sequence joins TRBV27 and TRBJ2-7; 7 positions agree with TRBD2. The trim removed 2 bases at V and 5 bases at J, leaving 9 bases unmatched. The CDR3 is 15 residues long. CDR1 is MNHEY and CDR2 is SMNVEV in the germline V gene (reference sequence). The CDR3 bases are TGTGCCAGCAGTTTAATCCCGGGGGGATCCAACGAGCAGTACTTC. Translated, it gives CASSLIPGGSNEQYF.

The chain joins TRBV6-5 to TRBJ1-2; 10 bases line up with TRBD1. The CDR3 consists of 13 residues. In germline, CDR1 is MNHEY, CDR2 SVGAGI. Losses at the gene ends were 8 bases for V and 8 bases for J; bases not matched to a gene: 8. CDR3 sequence (DNA): TGTGCCAGCTCCGGGACAGGGGAACTCGGCTACACCTTC. Protein: CASSGTGELGYTF.

This chain uses TRBV7-6 with TRBJ1-5; 8 nucleotides line up with TRBD1. This CDR3 is 16 amino acids long. From germline, CDR1 is SGHVS and CDR2 FNYEAQ. The V gene end was trimmed by 2 bases and the J gene end by 5 bases; junction bases not matched to a gene: 8. CDR3 in amino acids: CASSLRQGFIDQPQHF. The CDR3 DNA follows: TGTGCCAGCAGCTTACGACAGGGGTTTATTGATCAGCCCCAGCATTTT.

The V gene is TRBV7-2, the J gene TRBJ2-5; the D is unclear. Germline assignment: CDR1 SGHTA and CDR2 FQGNSA. This CDR3 has 14 amino acids. Between the trimmed V and J ends, which lost 2 bases and 2 bases, there was a span of 9 bases. The CDR3 DNA is TGTGCCAGCAGCTTAAGGCACTATCAAGAGACCCAGTACTTC. It yields the protein CASSLRHYQETQYF.

The table lists this clone with a count of one. This chain uses TRBV19 with TRBJ1-5, with 7 bases matching TRBD1. After removal of 7 bases from V and 7 bases from J, the junction contained 10 bases not matched to a gene. Germline lookup yields CDR1 LNHDA and CDR2 SQIVND (reference sequence). CDR3 length equals 14 residues. As DNA, the CDR3 is TGTGCCAGTATGGCGACAGGGTGGGCCCAGCCCCAGCATTTT. This sequence encodes CASMATGWAQPQHF.

The rearrangement uses TRBV6-4 and TRBJ1-2, with D maybe TRBD1 (6 bases). CDR3 length: 15 amino acids. Trimming took off 6 bases at V and 4 bases at J, with 18 bases between the two ends. Germline V CDR1 and CDR2: MRHNA, SNTAGT. The CDR3 DNA is TGTGCCAGCAGCAACCGGGACATCCTATTCTATGGCTACACCTTC. This codes for CASSNRDILFYGYTF.

V gene TRBV6-2 or TRBV6-3 combines with J gene TRBJ2-2; possibly TRBD1 for D (6 bases). The V end lost 5 bases, the J end lost 5 bases, and 30 bases lay between the germline ends. Per germline, CDR1 MNHEY and CDR2 SVGEGT. The CDR3 is made up of 20 amino acids. The CDR3 nucleotides are TGTGCCAGCAGTCAAAACCCCCTCGGTCCTCAGGGGCGCGGGACCGGGGAGCTGTTTTTT. This sequence encodes CASSQNPLGPQGRGTGELFF.

The V gene is TRBV18, the J gene TRBJ1-1, with a weak D call TRBD1 (6 bases). Between the trimmed V and J ends, which lost 2 bases and 3 bases, there was a span of 10 bases. Germline V gene data show CDR1 as KGHSH and CDR2 as LQKENI. The CDR3 contains 14 residues. The CDR3 DNA sequence: TGTGCCAGCTCACCATGGGGGCAGGACACTGAAGCTTTCTTT. Translated, it gives CASSPWGQDTEAFF.

The chain uses TRBV19 and TRBJ2-2, with 7 bases fitting TRBD1. After removal of 11 bases from V and 5 bases from J, the junction contained 8 bases not matched to a gene. This CDR3 contains 13 residues. CDR1 LNHDA and CDR2 SQIVND come from the germline V gene (reference sequence). The CDR3 is CAVTGSGTGELFF. CDR3 DNA sequence: TGTGCCGTGACAGGGTCGGGTACCGGGGAGCTGTTTTTT.

V is TRBV5-1 and J is TRBJ2-2, with D perhaps matching TRBD2 (5 bases). CDR3 length: 13 amino acids. V lost 2 bases and J 4 bases, leaving 6 bases between the germline ends. Germline CDR1 and CDR2: SGHRS and YFSETQ. CDR3 nucleotides: TGCGCCAGCAGCTTTGGGAGCACCGGGGAGCTGTTTTTT. Its translation is CASSFGSTGELFF.

The rearrangement uses TRBV2 and TRBJ2-1; TRBD2 matches at 7 bases. The CDR3 runs 15 residues. The junction had 5 bases not matched to a gene; V was cut back by 6 bases and J by 0 bases. CDR1 and CDR2 from the germline V gene are SNHLY and FYNNEI. The CDR3 here is CASSGLEGSYNEQFF. The CDR3 nucleotides are TGTGCCAGCAGCGGACTAGAAGGCTCCTACAATGAGCAGTTCTTC.

This sequence joins TRBV7-9 and TRBJ2-1, with TRBD2 identical over 12 bases. The CDR3 is 18 residues long. Per the germline V gene, CDR1 is SEHNR and CDR2 is FQNEAQ (reference sequence). Trimming took 1 base from V and 2 from J; bases not matched to a gene: 6. CDR3: CASSLEKTSGGTYNEQFF. CDR3 bases: TGTGCCAGCAGCTTAGAAAAGACTAGCGGGGGAACCTACAATGAGCAGTTCTTC.

Of note for this clone: The sample has other DNA sequences that encode this CDR3 too. The chain uses TRBV6-5 and TRBJ2-5; perhaps TRBD1 as D (5 bases). The CDR3 contains 14 residues. V was trimmed by 5 bases and J by 1 base, leaving 11 bases between them. Germline values: CDR1 MNHEY, CDR2 SVGAGI. The chain's CDR3 is CASSRGGPQETQYF. CDR3 sequence (DNA): TGTGCCAGCAGTAGGGGCGGCCCCCAAGAGACCCAGTACTTC.